This T cell receptor (beta chain) appears in the sequencing data of a study of vaccination effects on CD4 cells after COVID-19. Comment on this clone: What it binds is not known.

The repertoire was sequenced with immunoSEQ multiplex PCR; TCRdb's copy has only in-frame clones and lacks some. The data contain approximately 82,000 clones, roughly 72% of them singletons. The study's findings and limits: Marked clonal contraction of infection- and vaccine-induced clones was seen late after vaccination.

Germline V lookup: CDR1 MNHEY, CDR2 SVGAGI. This CDR3 has 15 residues. The germline V and J ends were trimmed by 8 bases and 6 bases, with 20 bases remaining between them. Within the ViraFEST assay, antigen-specific CD4+ T cells underwent expansion with viral peptide pools prior to sequencing. Following 10 days of culture, CD4+ T cells were isolated. All vaccine recipients tested negative for nucleocapsid antibodies and had never contracted SARS-CoV-2 infection. Cultures had half their medium replaced with IL-2 medium on days 3 and 7. The V and J genes are TRBV6-5 and TRBJ1-5; TRBD1 might be the D (6 bases). The sequence came from a human donor who received a COVID-19 vaccine. Specimen: CD4+ T cells from PBMCs cultured with HCoV-229E spike peptides, collected before COVID-19 vaccination. CDR3 residues: CASWRSAGTSQPQHF. DNA of the CDR3: TGTGCCAGCTGGAGGTCGGCAGGGACAAGTCAGCCCCAGCATTTT.